The 17 T cell receptor beta chains below all came from one sample that was sequenced in a study of T cell repertoires in cytomegalovirus infection. No cognate antigen is known for these TCRs. TCRdb recomputed calls from the reads with MiXCR, one row per CDR3 protein. Seen here are some 900,000 distinct CDR3 sequences, approximately 32% observed once, and the top ten hold 9.5% to 15%. The sequencing here drew on cultured CD8+ T cells from PBMCs, taken from culture after CMV antigen stimulation. These receptors were collected from a human donor in good health (CMV status not recorded). Some clones in this sample may be carry-over from other donors' samples.

This clonotype has more than one count but fewer than ten. The rearrangement joins TRBV6-2 or TRBV6-3 to TRBJ2-3, with TRBD2 as a possible D gene (5 bases). Germline V gene data show CDR1 as MNHEY and CDR2 as SVGEGT. Trimming stripped 2 bases from V and 2 bases from J, with 11 bases between. CDR3 length equals 15 residues. The CDR3 DNA is TGTGCCAGCAGTTACCGCAGCGGATCCACAGATACGCAGTATTTT. Translation: CASSYRSGSTDTQYF.

V and J are TRBV27 and TRBJ1-2, with 10 positions matching TRBD1. Germline CDR1 and CDR2: MNHEY and SMNVEV (reference sequence). Unmatched junction bases numbered 7, after V lost 5 bases and J lost 4 bases. The CDR3 loop spans 15 amino acids. The CDR3 nucleotides read TGTGCCAGCAGTCCCGGGACAGGGGTTTTCTATGGCTACACCTTC. Its translation is CASSPGTGVFYGYTF.

This clonotype has a handful of counts. This sequence joins TRBV7-6 and TRBJ2-1, with D perhaps given as TRBD1 or TRBD2 (5 bases each). CDR1 SGHVS and CDR2 FNYEAQ come from the germline V gene. The CDR3 length is 15 residues. V was pared by 5 bases and J by 2 bases, with 13 bases between. The chain's CDR3 is CASSPGRQPYNEQFF. The CDR3 DNA reads as TGTGCCAGCAGCCCGGGGCGACAGCCCTACAATGAGCAGTTCTTC.

The chain combines TRBV7-6 with TRBJ2-2; perhaps TRBD1 as D (6 bases). With 3 bases removed from V and 1 base from J, the gap between germline ends came to 9 bases. Germline loops: CDR1 SGHVS, CDR2 FNYEAQ. The CDR3 has 15 residues. The CDR3 DNA reads TGTGCCAGCAGCTTGGACAGTGGGAACACCGGGGAGCTGTTTTTT. It is translated as CASSLDSGNTGELFF.

Note on this clonotype: The junction departs from germline at one end; a sequencing error may be responsible. The chain recombines TRBV10-3 with TRBJ1-2; D gene uncertain. Germline CDR1 and CDR2: ENHRY and SYGVKD. CDR3 length equals 11 residues. CDR3 residues: CTIRLNYGYTF. CDR3 sequence (DNA): TGTACCATCAGGCTTAACTATGGCTACACCTTC.

This clonotype has a count of ten or more. The chain combines TRBV12-3 or TRBV12-4 with TRBJ1-5; 7 nucleotides line up with TRBD1. This CDR3 is built from 15 residues. V was pared by 5 bases and J by 7 bases, with 11 bases of the junction left unmatched. The DNA for the CDR3 is TGTGCCAGCAGTGTATTCAGGGGGGCAGGGCAGCCCCAGCATTTT. Its protein product is CASSVFRGAGQPQHF.

The gene calls are TRBV6-5 and TRBJ1-1; D possibly corresponds to TRBD1 (5 bases). Germline V lookup: CDR1 MNHEY, CDR2 SVGAGI. This CDR3 comprises 15 residues. Trimming removed 5 bases from V and 2 bases from J, with 15 bases in between. CDR3 protein: CASSKEDIGNTEAFF. Here the CDR3 DNA reads TGTGCCAGCAGTAAAGAGGACATAGGCAACACTGAAGCTTTCTTT.

J is TRBJ1-2 and V is TRBV29-1; D unresolved. The length of the CDR3 is 12 residues. CDR1 is SQVTM and CDR2 is ANQGSEA in the germline V gene. The V gene lost 3 bases and the J gene lost 5 bases, with 10 bases spanning the gap. The DNA of the CDR3 is TGCAGCGTTGATGCTCCCTGGTATGGCTACACCTTC. This encodes CSVDAPWYGYTF. Together with reference TRBV29-1 and TRBJ1-2, the CDR3 gives the full variable domain: SAVISQKPSRDICQRGTSLTIQCQVDSQVTMMFWYRQQPGQSLTLIATANQGSEATYESGFVIDKFPISRPNLTFSTLTVSNMSPEDSSIYLCSVDAPWYGYTFGSGTRLTVV.

This clonotype showed up just a few times. This chain joins TRBV2 and TRBJ2-5, with 14 bases fitting TRBD2. The CDR3 contains 16 residues. Germline V gene lookup returns CDR1 SNHLY and CDR2 FYNNEI. The V segment lost 9 bases and the J segment 0 bases; nucleotides outside the gene matches: 6. CDR3 region: CARSGLAGGYQETQYF. CDR3 DNA sequence: TGTGCCAGATCTGGACTAGCGGGGGGTTACCAAGAGACCCAGTACTTC.

Only a few counts were recorded for this clonotype. This chain uses TRBV20-1 with TRBJ2-7; 9 nucleotides align to TRBD2. Trimming took 6 bases from V and 3 from J; bases not matched to a gene: 15. This CDR3 region has 16 residues. Germline loops: CDR1 DFQATT, CDR2 SNEGSKA (reference sequence). The CDR3 loop reads CSAPRFLAGMDYEQYF. CDR3 bases: TGCAGTGCCCCTCGCTTCCTAGCGGGGATGGACTACGAGCAGTACTTC.

V and J are TRBV6-1 and TRBJ2-1, with TRBD2 matching 9 bases. CDR1 is MNHNS, CDR2 SASEGT, per germline. J gave up 2 bases and V 6 bases, and 5 bases lay outside the gene matches. CDR3 length equals 15 residues. The CDR3 reads CASRESGGPYNEQFF. CDR3 DNA sequence: TGTGCCAGCAGGGAAAGCGGGGGGCCCTACAATGAGCAGTTCTTC.

This chain connects TRBV25-1 to TRBJ1-1, with a tentative D call TRBD1 (5 bases). Trimming cost V 5 bases and J 4 bases, with 11 bases left between them. The CDR3 has 13 residues. Germline CDR1 MGHDK, CDR2 SYGVNS. The CDR3 region has the DNA TGTGCCAGCAGTTGGGGAGGGGTCACTGAAGCTTTCTTT. This gives the protein CASSWGGVTEAFF.

In its sample, this clonotype was seen a few times. V and J are TRBV15 and TRBJ1-3; possible D gene TRBD1, 6 bases. The V end lost 1 base, the J end lost 4 bases, and 11 bases lay between the germline ends. The CDR3 consists of 15 residues. Germline V gene sequence: CDR1 LNHNV, CDR2 YYDKDF (reference sequence). The DNA of the CDR3 is TGTGCCACCAGCAGAGCTGGGGGCGCCGGAAACACCATATATTTT. Amino acids: CATSRAGGAGNTIYF.

This clonotype has more than one count but fewer than ten. V is TRBV5-4 and J is TRBJ2-1; 12 nucleotides match TRBD2. Germline V lookup: CDR1 SGHNT, CDR2 YYREEE (reference sequence). The CDR3 consists of 13 residues. Losses at the gene ends were 9 bases for V and 10 bases for J; bases not matched to a gene: 8. The CDR3 region has the DNA TGTGCCATGCTGACTAGCGGGGGCGGAGAGCAGTTCTTC. As protein: CAMLTSGGGEQFF.

This clonotype turned up a few times. The gene calls are TRBV5-4 and TRBJ2-7; D may correspond to TRBD1 or TRBD2 (6 bases each). CDR1 SGHNT and CDR2 YYREEE come from the germline V gene (reference sequence). V was shortened by 2 bases and J by 0 bases, with 12 bases between the two germline ends. CDR3 length equals 15 residues. The CDR3 region is CASSFGGPLSYEQYV. As DNA, the CDR3 is TGTGCCAGCAGCTTCGGGGGCCCCCTCTCCTACGAGCAGTACGTC.

This clonotype was observed a few times. The J gene is TRBJ2-7, the V gene TRBV7-6; 8 bases align to TRBD1. J lost 1 base, V lost 1 base, and 3 bases had no gene match. The CDR3 contains 15 residues. In germline, CDR1 is SGHVS, CDR2 FNYEAQ. CDR3 sequence reads: CASSLGRTGSYEQYF. CDR3 sequence (DNA): TGTGCCAGCAGCTTAGGTAGGACAGGGTCCTACGAGCAGTACTTC.

This clonotype was recorded a few times. The genes are TRBV5-6 and TRBJ1-1, with a possible D match to TRBD1 (5 bases). V gave up 3 bases and J gave up 7 bases, with 19 bases separating them. The CDR3 is 15 amino acids. Per germline, CDR1 SGHDT and CDR2 YYEEEE. The CDR3 DNA follows: TGTGCCAGCAGCTCAATGACTCCCACAGGCATTGAAGCTTTCTTT. It encodes CASSSMTPTGIEAFF.